Below are 24 T cell receptor beta chains sequenced from a single sample in a study of CD8+ T cells in alopecia areata. Extracted from the samples, RNA was reverse transcribed into cDNA to serve as the sequencing template. The protocol was immunoSEQ multiplex PCR, while the TCRdb copy is restricted to in-frame clones and leaves out a portion. In the table there are 110,000 to 150,000 clones, approximately 49% of which are singletons. Sample: CD4+ T cells sorted from blood, taken at week 0. These TCRs come from a human donor with alopecia areata.

The chain employs TRBV19 and TRBJ2-5; a possible D gene is TRBD2 (6 bases). Trimming took 8 bases from V and 5 from J, leaving 24 bases between them. The CDR3 has 16 residues. CDR1 and CDR2 from the germline V gene are LNHDA and SQIVND (reference sequence). CDR3 sequence reads: CASWAGRRGECETQYF. The CDR3 nucleotides are TGTGCCAGTTGGGCGGGGCGGCGGGGTGAATGTGAGACCCAGTACTTC.

The chain links TRBV6-4 to TRBJ2-3; TRBD1 matches at 8 bases. The CDR3 sequence is 13 residues long. V lost 4 bases, J lost 5 bases, and 2 bases stayed unmatched. The V gene's germline CDR1 is MRHNA and CDR2 SNTAGT. The CDR3 nucleotides are TGTGCCAGCAGTGCTGACAGGGGAGATACGCAGTATTTT. It encodes CASSADRGDTQYF.

This chain joins TRBV19 and TRBJ2-6, with unresolved D. This CDR3 has 15 amino acids. The V gene's germline CDR1 is LNHDA and CDR2 SQIVND (reference sequence). V was clipped by 1 base and J by 0 bases, with 4 bases between them. CDR3 bases: TGTGCCAGTAGTATAGCGGACTCTGGGGCCAACGTCCTGACTTTC. Protein product: CASSIADSGANVLTF. The variable domain in full, completed from reference TRBV19 and TRBJ2-6, reads DGGITQSPKYLFRKEGQNVTLSCEQNLNHDAMYWYRQDPGQGLRLIYYSQIVNDFQKGDIAEGYSVSREKKESFPLTVTSAQKNPTAFYLCASSIADSGANVLTFGAGSRLTVL.

The V gene is TRBV6-1, the J gene TRBJ1-1; tentatively, D is TRBD1 (6 bases). CDR3 length equals 11 residues. V was cut by 3 bases and J by 10 bases, with 9 bases left in between. Per the germline V gene, CDR1 is MNHNS and CDR2 is SASEGT. CDR3 region: CASSEEGGAFF. As DNA, the CDR3 is TGTGCCAGCAGTGAGGAAGGGGGAGCTTTCTTT.

This chain links TRBV4-2 with TRBJ2-5; 13 bases fit TRBD2. V lost 1 base to trimming and J lost 5 bases; unmatched junction nucleotides: 10. CDR3 length: 18 amino acids. CDR1 and CDR2 (germline): LGHNA, YNFKEQ. CDR3 sequence: CASSQAEFAGLAGETQYF. In DNA, the CDR3 is TGTGCCAGCAGCCAAGCCGAATTTGCGGGACTAGCGGGGGAGACCCAGTACTTC.

The V call is TRBV30, the J call TRBJ2-1; tentatively, D is TRBD2 (6 bases). From germline, CDR1 is GTSNPN and CDR2 SVGIG (reference sequence). V was pared by 2 bases and J by 6 bases, with 11 bases between. The CDR3 spans 13 residues. As DNA, the CDR3 is TGTGCCTGGAGTACCGGGAGCGGCAATGAGCAGTTCTTC. Translated, it gives CAWSTGSGNEQFF.

The V and J genes are TRBV29-1 and TRBJ2-3; TRBD2 agrees at 7 bases. Germline CDR1 reads SQVTM; CDR2 reads ANQGSEA. The CDR3 extends over 14 amino acids. With 6 bases clipped from V and 2 bases from J, the junction kept 8 bases outside the gene matches. The chain's CDR3 is CSVHPGLHTDTQYF. The CDR3 nucleotides read TGCAGCGTGCACCCGGGACTACACACAGATACGCAGTATTTT.

A few counts support this clone. The chain joins TRBV4-3 to TRBJ2-6, with D maybe TRBD1 (5 bases). Germline lookup yields CDR1 LGHNA and CDR2 YSLEER. V dropped 1 base and J dropped 2 bases, with 6 bases sitting between them. This CDR3 spans 15 amino acids. CDR3 sequence reads: CASSQVGAGANVLTF. Here the CDR3 DNA reads TGCGCCAGCAGCCAAGTAGGGGCTGGGGCCAACGTCCTGACTTTC.

The V gene is TRBV30, the J gene TRBJ2-7, with D possibly matching TRBD2 (5 bases). This CDR3 is built from 13 residues. The V and J ends lost 5 bases and 1 base respectively, with 12 bases between them. In germline, CDR1 is GTSNPN, CDR2 SVGIG (reference sequence). The CDR3 DNA follows: TGTGCCTGGGCCGCCGGAGGATCCTACGAGCAGTACTTC. Amino acids: CAWAAGGSYEQYF.

The V call is TRBV28, the J call TRBJ2-1, with 8 bases aligning to TRBD2. CDR1 MDHEN and CDR2 SYDVKM come from the germline V gene. V shed 3 bases, J shed 12 bases, and the junction held 10 bases outside the gene matches. The CDR3 is 14 residues long. Written as DNA, the CDR3 is TGTGCCAGCAGTTTGGTAGCGGGGTCCAGGTGGCAGTTCTTC. Translation: CASSLVAGSRWQFF.

The chain links TRBV9 to TRBJ1-2, with no clear D. CDR1 is SGDLS and CDR2 is YYNGEE in the germline V gene. The CDR3 runs 11 residues. V lost 6 bases and J 9 bases, leaving 12 bases between the germline ends. The CDR3 reads CASTANFRYTF. As DNA, the CDR3 is TGTGCCAGCACGGCCAATTTCCGCTACACCTTC.

The V and J genes are TRBV27 and TRBJ1-1; perhaps TRBD1 as D (5 bases). The CDR3 consists of 14 residues. V lost 6 bases and J lost 0, with 11 bases in between. Germline-derived CDR1 and CDR2 are MNHEY and SMNVEV (reference sequence). The CDR3: CASRRGEVNTEAFF. CDR3 nucleotide sequence: TGTGCCAGCAGACGAGGGGAGGTGAACACTGAAGCTTTCTTT.

The CDR3 coding sequence is TGCGCCAGCAGCCAGGAACAGGGGATGAACACTGAAGCTTTCTTT. Its translation is CASSQEQGMNTEAFF. The rearrangement joins TRBV4-1 to TRBJ1-1; 7 bases fit TRBD1. CDR3 length: 15 residues. The trim removed 3 bases at V and 0 bases at J, leaving 4 bases unmatched. CDR1 is MGHRA and CDR2 is YSYEKL in the germline V gene.

Only a few counts were recorded for this clone. The V gene is TRBV5-1, the J gene TRBJ1-1; 8 bases are a match to TRBD1. The germline CDR1 and CDR2 sequences are SGHRS and YFSETQ. CDR3 length: 13 amino acids. Trimming removed 1 base from V and 4 bases from J; junction bases left unmatched: 0. CDR3 sequence reads: CASSLTGGTEAFF. As DNA, the CDR3 is TGCGCCAGCAGCTTGACAGGGGGCACTGAAGCTTTCTTT.

This clone was counted only a few times. This chain links TRBV7-8 with TRBJ1-1; possibly TRBD1 for D (5 bases). This CDR3 region has 14 residues. Between the trimmed V and J ends, which lost 2 bases and 4 bases, there was a span of 11 bases. Germline V gene lookup returns CDR1 SGHVS and CDR2 FQNEAQ. The CDR3 DNA follows: TGTGCCAGCAGCTTACGAGGGGCAATCACTGAAGCTTTCTTT. Its translation is CASSLRGAITEAFF.

This clone has more than one count but fewer than ten. The chain uses TRBV6-5 and TRBJ1-2; D unclear. Germline-derived CDR1 and CDR2 are MNHEY and SVGAGI. CDR3 length: 12 amino acids. V lost 5 bases to trimming and J lost 4 bases, with 8 bases between them. For the CDR3, the DNA is TGTGCCAGCAGTCACGACACCTATGGCTACACCTTC. Protein: CASSHDTYGYTF.

V is TRBV30 and J is TRBJ1-1, with 10 positions matching TRBD1. V was pared by 5 bases and J by 5 bases, with 5 bases of the junction left unmatched. The V gene's germline CDR1 is GTSNPN and CDR2 SVGIG (reference sequence). The CDR3 has 13 residues. CDR3 coding DNA: TGTGCCTGGGTGGGACAGGGGAGAACTGAAGCTTTCTTT. As protein: CAWVGQGRTEAFF.

This chain connects TRBV2 to TRBJ2-7; D ambiguous. The length of the CDR3 is 12 residues. CDR1 and CDR2 from the germline V gene are SNHLY and FYNNEI. The V end was cut by 2 bases, the J end by 2 bases, with 4 bases between. The CDR3: CASSETTYEQYF. CDR3 in DNA: TGTGCCAGCAGTGAAACCACCTACGAGCAGTACTTC.

This clone was detected only a few times. V usage is TRBV9 and J usage is TRBJ2-7, with 7 nucleotides matching TRBD2. CDR1 is SGDLS and CDR2 is YYNGEE in the germline V gene. CDR3 size: 14 residues. J gave up 2 bases and V 4 bases, and 6 bases lay outside the gene matches. CDR3 nucleotides: TGTGCCAGCAGCCCTCGGCGGGGGACCTACGAGCAGTACTTC. Translating gives CASSPRRGTYEQYF.

This clone was seen a handful of times. The chain uses TRBV6-5 and TRBJ1-5; TRBD1 matches at 7 bases. The germline V gene has CDR1 MNHEY and CDR2 SVGAGI. The CDR3 contains 13 residues. V lost 6 bases and J lost 5; bases outside the gene matches: 4. The CDR3 is CASRYRGDQPQHF. The CDR3 nucleotides read TGTGCCAGCAGATACAGGGGCGATCAGCCCCAGCATTTT.

This chain connects TRBV29-1 to TRBJ2-2; no clear D gene. V was cut by 4 bases and J by 8 bases, with 20 bases left in between. Germline V lookup: CDR1 SQVTM, CDR2 ANQGSEA. This CDR3 is built from 15 residues. The CDR3 DNA follows: TGCAGCGTTGTTAATATCCAGCGTCAAGGGGGGGAGCTGTTTTTT. Protein: CSVVNIQRQGGELFF.

This clone was counted only a few times. The chain carries TRBV30 and TRBJ2-4, with D hard to call. Trimming cost V 5 bases and J 5 bases, with 10 bases left between them. CDR3 length: 12 residues. Germline lookup yields CDR1 GTSNPN and CDR2 SVGIG (reference sequence). The CDR3 region is CAWESGQNIQYF. In DNA, the CDR3 is TGTGCCTGGGAGTCCGGACAAAACATTCAGTACTTC.

The CDR3 protein is CASSPYGLAGGGGEQFF. CDR3 in DNA: TGTGCCAGCTCACCCTACGGACTAGCGGGAGGTGGAGGTGAGCAGTTCTTC. V is TRBV18 and J is TRBJ2-1; 14 bases line up with TRBD2. The CDR3 has 17 residues. The trim removed 3 bases at V and 9 bases at J, leaving 10 bases unmatched. In germline, CDR1 is KGHSH, CDR2 LQKENI. The full variable domain, completed using reference TRBV18 and TRBJ2-1, is NAGVMQNPRHLVRRRGQEARLRCSPMKGHSHVYWYRQLPEEGLKFMVYLQKENIIDESGMPKERFSAEFPKEGPSILRIQQVVRGDSAAYFCASSPYGLAGGGGEQFFGPGTRLTVL.

This chain connects TRBV5-4 to TRBJ1-2, with D uncertain. This CDR3 contains 14 residues. Trimming pared 5 bases from V and 4 bases from J, leaving 15 bases between. Germline assignment: CDR1 SGHNT and CDR2 YYREEE (reference sequence). CDR3 DNA: TGTGCCAGCAGTGAGGGCATGCCCCTCTATGGCTACACCTTC. It is translated as CASSEGMPLYGYTF.